This T cell receptor beta chain was retrieved from a study of OX40 agonist ivuxolimab in advanced cancers. Study-level background: Partial responses were achieved by three patients: one hepatocellular carcinoma, two cutaneous melanoma. Study conclusions and caveats: CD4+ and CD8+ T cells in blood underwent clonal expansion by week 6 at 0.1 to 3.0 mg/kg. The work left the antigen specificity of expanded peripheral T cells undetermined. Among the lowest peripheral clonal expansion occurred in 0.1-3.0 mg/kg partial responders.

For this clone: Antigen specificity is unknown.

In germline, CDR1 is SGHVS, CDR2 FQNEAQ. CDR3 length: 14 amino acids. The V end lost 7 bases, the J end lost 2 bases, and 14 bases lay between the germline ends. Profiled with immunoSEQ multiplex PCR; TCRdb holds only in-frame clones, not every one. The sample contains approximately 56,000 clones, around nine tenths of which appear only once. V is TRBV7-8 and J is TRBJ1-2, with D possibly TRBD1 on 6 matching bases. This TCR derives from an adult with an advanced solid tumor such as melanoma, head and neck, liver or kidney cancer. Sequencing used CD4+ or CD8+ T cells sorted from blood, obtained in a trial of the OX40 agonist ivuxolimab. The CDR3 here is CASTLSGGNYGYTF. The DNA for the CDR3 is TGTGCCAGCACCCTTAGCGGGGGCAACTATGGCTACACCTTC.